The entry below describes one T cell receptor (beta chain). Assay: immunoSEQ multiplex PCR; the TCRdb copy retains only in-frame clones and omits some. Here the sample spans hundreds of thousands of clones, about 85% being singletons. The sample comes from a study of blood T cell repertoires in COVID-19. In germline, CDR1 is MNHEY, CDR2 SMNVEV (reference sequence). This CDR3 comprises 14 residues. The V end was cut by 5 bases, the J end by 3 bases, with 13 bases between. The clonotype comes from a woman between 18 and 29 years old with acute or convalescent COVID-19. The chain links TRBV27 to TRBJ1-1, with a weak D call TRBD1 (6 bases). Sequencing used peripheral blood. The CDR3 is CASSRSGVYTEAFF. Here the CDR3 DNA reads TGTGCCAGCAGTCGGTCAGGGGTTTACACTGAAGCTTTCTTT.